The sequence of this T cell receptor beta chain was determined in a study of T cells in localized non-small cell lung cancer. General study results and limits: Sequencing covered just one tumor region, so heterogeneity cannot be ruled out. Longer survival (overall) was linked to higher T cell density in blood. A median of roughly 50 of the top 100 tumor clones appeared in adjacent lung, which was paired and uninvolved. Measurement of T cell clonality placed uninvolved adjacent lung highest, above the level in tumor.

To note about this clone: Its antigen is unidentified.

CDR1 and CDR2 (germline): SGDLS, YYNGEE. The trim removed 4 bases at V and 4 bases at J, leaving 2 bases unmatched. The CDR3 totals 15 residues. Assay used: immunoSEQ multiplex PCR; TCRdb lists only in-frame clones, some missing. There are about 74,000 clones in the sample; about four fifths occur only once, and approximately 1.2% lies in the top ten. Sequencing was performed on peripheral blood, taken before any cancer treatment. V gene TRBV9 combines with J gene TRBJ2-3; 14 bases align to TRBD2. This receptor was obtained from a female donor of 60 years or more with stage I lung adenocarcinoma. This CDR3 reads CASSPGLAGADTQYF. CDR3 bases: TGTGCCAGCAGCCCGGGACTAGCGGGGGCAGATACGCAGTATTTT.